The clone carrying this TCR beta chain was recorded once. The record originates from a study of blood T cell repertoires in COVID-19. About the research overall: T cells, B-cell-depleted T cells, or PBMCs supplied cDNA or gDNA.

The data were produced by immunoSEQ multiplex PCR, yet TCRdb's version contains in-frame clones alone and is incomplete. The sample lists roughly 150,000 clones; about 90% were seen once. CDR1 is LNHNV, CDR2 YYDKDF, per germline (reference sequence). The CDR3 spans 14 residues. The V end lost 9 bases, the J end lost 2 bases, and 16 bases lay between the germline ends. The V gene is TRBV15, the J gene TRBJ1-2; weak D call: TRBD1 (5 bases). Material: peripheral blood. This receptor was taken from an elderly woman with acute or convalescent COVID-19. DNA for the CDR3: TGTGCCACGGGCCAGGGAAACTTAAACTATGGCTACACCTTC. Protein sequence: CATGQGNLNYGYTF.